This entry is about one TCR beta chain. The entry originates in a study of blood T cell repertoires in COVID-19. This CDR3 contains 14 residues. V dropped 7 bases and J dropped 5 bases, with 15 bases sitting between them. Germline CDR1 LNHDA, CDR2 SQIVND (reference sequence). Libraries were prepared by immunoSEQ multiplex PCR; TCRdb keeps only in-frame clonotypes and omits some of them. Among approximately 170,000 clones, 88% were seen once, and the ten largest hold around 1.9%. The V gene is TRBV19, the J gene TRBJ2-4, with D perhaps TRBD2 (6 bases). This TCR was sampled from a man in his forties or fifties who had recovered from COVID-19. The sequencing input was peripheral blood. The CDR3 sequence is CASTQRGAQNIQYF. CDR3 coding DNA: TGTGCCAGTACCCAGCGCGGGGCCCAAAACATTCAGTACTTC.